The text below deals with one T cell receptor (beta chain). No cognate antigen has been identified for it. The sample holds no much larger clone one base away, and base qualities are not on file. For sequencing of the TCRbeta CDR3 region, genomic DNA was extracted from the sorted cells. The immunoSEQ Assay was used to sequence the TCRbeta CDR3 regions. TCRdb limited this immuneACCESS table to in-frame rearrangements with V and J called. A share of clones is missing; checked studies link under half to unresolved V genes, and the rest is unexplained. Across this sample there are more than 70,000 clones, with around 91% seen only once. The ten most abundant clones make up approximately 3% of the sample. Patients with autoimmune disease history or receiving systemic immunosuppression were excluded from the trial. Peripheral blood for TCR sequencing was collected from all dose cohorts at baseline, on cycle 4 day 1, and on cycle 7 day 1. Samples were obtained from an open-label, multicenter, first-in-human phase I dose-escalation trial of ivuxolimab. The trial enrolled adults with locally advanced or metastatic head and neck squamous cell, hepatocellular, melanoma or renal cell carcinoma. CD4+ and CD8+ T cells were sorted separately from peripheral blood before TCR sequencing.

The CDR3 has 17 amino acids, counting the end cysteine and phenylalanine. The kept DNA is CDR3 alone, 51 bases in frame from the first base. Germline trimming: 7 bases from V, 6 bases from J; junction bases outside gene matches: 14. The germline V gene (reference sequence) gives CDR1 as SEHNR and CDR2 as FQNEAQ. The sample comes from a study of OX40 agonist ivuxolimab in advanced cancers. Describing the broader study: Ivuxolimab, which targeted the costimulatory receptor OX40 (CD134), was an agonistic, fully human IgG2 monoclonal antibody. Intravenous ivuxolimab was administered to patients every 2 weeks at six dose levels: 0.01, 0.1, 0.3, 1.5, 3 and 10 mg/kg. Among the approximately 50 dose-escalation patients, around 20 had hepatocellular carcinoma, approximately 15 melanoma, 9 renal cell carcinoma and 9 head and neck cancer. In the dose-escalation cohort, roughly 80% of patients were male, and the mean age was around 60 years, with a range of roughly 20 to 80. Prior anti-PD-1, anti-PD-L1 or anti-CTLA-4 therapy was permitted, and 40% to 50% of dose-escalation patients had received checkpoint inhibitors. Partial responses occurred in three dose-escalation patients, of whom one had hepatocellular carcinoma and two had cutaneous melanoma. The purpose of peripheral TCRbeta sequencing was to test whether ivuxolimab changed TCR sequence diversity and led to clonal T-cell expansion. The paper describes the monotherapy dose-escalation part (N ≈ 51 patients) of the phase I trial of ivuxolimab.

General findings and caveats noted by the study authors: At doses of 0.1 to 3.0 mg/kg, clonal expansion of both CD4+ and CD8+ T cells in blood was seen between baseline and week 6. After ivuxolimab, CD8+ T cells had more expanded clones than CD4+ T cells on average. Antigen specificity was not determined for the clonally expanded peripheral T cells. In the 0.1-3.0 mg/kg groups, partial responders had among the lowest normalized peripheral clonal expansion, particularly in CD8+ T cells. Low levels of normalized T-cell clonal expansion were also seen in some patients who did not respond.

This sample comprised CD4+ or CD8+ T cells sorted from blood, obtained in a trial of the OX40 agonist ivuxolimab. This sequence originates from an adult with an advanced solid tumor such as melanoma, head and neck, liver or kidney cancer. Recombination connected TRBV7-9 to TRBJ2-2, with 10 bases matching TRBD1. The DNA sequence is TGTGCCAGCACCGGGGGTACGGGACAGGGGACCCCCGGGGAGCTGTTTTTT. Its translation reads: CASTGGTGQGTPGELFF. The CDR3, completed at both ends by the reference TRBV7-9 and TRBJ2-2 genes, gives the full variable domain DTGVSQNPRHKITKRGQNVTFRCDPISEHNRLYWYRQTLGQGPEFLTYFQNEAQLEKSRLLSDRFSAERPKGSFSTLEIQRTEQGDSAMYLCASTGGTGQGTPGELFFGEGSRLTVL.